The next 14 T cell receptor beta chains were all read from a single sample in a study of blood T cell repertoires in COVID-19 (dated by TCRdb to 2020 to 2022). Library prep was done by the immunoSEQ multiplex PCR assay. The table comes from immuneACCESS by way of TCRdb, which keeps in-frame sequences with V and J called. Part of the clones is missing from these tables; in studies checked, under half for an unresolved V gene and the rest for unknown reasons. In all, the sample holds roughly 400,000 clones, and approximately 88% of those were seen once. Around 2.1% of the sample goes to the ten largest clones. The sample was PBMCs or T cells enriched from blood (not recorded which). These TCRs come from a woman in her thirties or forties with acute COVID-19.

The J gene is TRBJ2-1, the V gene TRBV5-8, with 14 positions matching TRBD2. This CDR3 spans 17 amino acids. The trim removed 4 bases at V and 6 bases at J, leaving 9 bases unmatched. Germline CDR1 reads SGHTS; CDR2 reads YDEGEE. In nucleotides, the CDR3 is TGTGCCAGCAGCCAATGGACTAGCGGGGGGACAATCAATGAGCAGTTCTTC. As protein: CASSQWTSGGTINEQFF.

The V gene is TRBV7-9, the J gene TRBJ2-2; the D is unclear. CDR3 length equals 12 residues. Looked up from germline, CDR1 is SEHNR and CDR2 is FQNEAQ (reference sequence). V was clipped by 5 bases and J by 4 bases, with 5 bases between them. The CDR3 loop is CASSHFTGELFF. CDR3 DNA sequence: TGTGCCAGCAGCCACTTCACCGGGGAGCTGTTTTTT.

This sequence joins TRBV27 and TRBJ1-5; 10 positions match TRBD1. Germline values: CDR1 MNHEY, CDR2 SMNVEV (reference sequence). V lost 6 bases to trimming and J lost 3 bases; unmatched junction nucleotides: 5. This CDR3 region has 15 residues. The CDR3 protein is CASRGGQGVNQPQHF. DNA for the CDR3: TGTGCCAGCAGGGGTGGACAGGGGGTCAATCAGCCCCAGCATTTT.

This chain uses TRBV27 with TRBJ2-1; 9 nucleotides line up with TRBD2. The V and J ends lost 6 bases and 7 bases, in that order; junction bases with no gene match: 10. CDR3 size: 15 residues. The germline CDR1 and CDR2 sequences are MNHEY and SMNVEV (reference sequence). The CDR3 bases are TGTGCCAGCAGGGAGGTGGCGGGGGGGGAGAATGAGCAGTTCTTC. Residues: CASREVAGGENEQFF.

This clone was observed once. The chain combines TRBV6-4 with TRBJ2-3, with D maybe TRBD2 (7 bases). V was trimmed by 3 bases and J by 4 bases, leaving 17 bases between them. Germline V CDR1 and CDR2: MRHNA, SNTAGT. The CDR3 spans 16 residues. CDR3 bases: TGTGCCAGCAGTGAATTTGGAGGGGGGGTCCCAGATACGCAGTATTTT. The encoded protein is CASSEFGGGVPDTQYF.

The chain couples TRBV2 to TRBJ2-3; 8 positions match TRBD2. CDR3 length equals 14 residues. Germline CDR1 is SNHLY and CDR2 is FYNNEI. V lost 10 bases to trimming and J lost 1 base; unmatched junction nucleotides: 7. This CDR3 reads CAITTTSGTDTQYF. Here the CDR3 DNA reads TGTGCCATTACGACGACTAGCGGCACAGATACGCAGTATTTT.

This sequence joins TRBV30 and TRBJ1-3, with D maybe TRBD1 (6 bases). The CDR3 sequence is 13 residues long. The V end was cut by 5 bases, the J end by 8 bases, with 16 bases between. Germline V CDR1 and CDR2: GTSNPN, SVGIG (reference sequence). The CDR3 DNA follows: TGTGCCTGGGGAACAGGGAAGGGATACACCATATATTTT. Translating it yields CAWGTGKGYTIYF.

This chain links TRBV7-9 with TRBJ1-1; D is unresolved. V dropped 7 bases and J dropped 0 bases, with 15 bases sitting between them. From germline, CDR1 is SEHNR and CDR2 FQNEAQ (reference sequence). This CDR3 region has 15 residues. CDR3: CASTFRTEVNTEAFF. CDR3 coding DNA: TGTGCCAGCACTTTCCGGACGGAGGTGAACACTGAAGCTTTCTTT.

The V and J genes are TRBV7-5 and TRBJ2-3; the DNA was not compared with TRBD1, the D call given in the table. TRBV7-5 is reported as a pseudogene. This CDR3 has 16 amino acids. CDR3 bases: TGTGCCAGAAGCTTAGCGAGGACAGGGGGATCGAGTACGCAGTATTTT. This translates into CARSLARTGGSSTQYF.

V gene TRBV5-4 combines with J gene TRBJ1-2, with 7 positions matching TRBD1. The J segment lost 6 bases and the V segment lost 0 bases, leaving 8 bases of the junction unmatched. This CDR3 region has 15 residues. Germline lookup yields CDR1 SGHNT and CDR2 YYREEE (reference sequence). The CDR3 sequence: CASSLGRRQGDGYTF. The CDR3 nucleotides read TGTGCCAGCAGCTTGGGTCGGCGACAGGGTGATGGCTACACCTTC.

The chain recombines TRBV6-2 or TRBV6-3 with TRBJ2-5; 9 nucleotides match TRBD2. V gave up 6 bases and J gave up 7 bases; unmatched junction bases: 9. Germline loops: CDR1 MNHEY, CDR2 SVGEGT. The CDR3 covers 14 residues. The CDR3 DNA is TGTGCCAGCAGCCTAGCGGGGCGGGGAGGGACCCAGTACTTC. It codes for CASSLAGRGGTQYF.

The CDR3 is CASSLGGDEQFF. In nucleotides, the CDR3 is TGTGCCAGCAGTCTAGGGGGCGATGAGCAGTTCTTC. J is TRBJ2-1 and V is TRBV27; 7 bases agree with TRBD1. This CDR3 region has 12 residues. The V gene's germline CDR1 is MNHEY and CDR2 SMNVEV (reference sequence). V dropped 5 bases and J dropped 8; count of bases not matched to a gene: 3.

The J gene is TRBJ1-1, the V gene TRBV2; D gene ambiguous. CDR3 length: 14 residues. The ends were cut back, 1 base at V and 0 bases at J, with 6 bases in the middle. Germline CDR1 and CDR2: SNHLY and FYNNEI. The CDR3 spells CASSEVVVNTEAFF. CDR3 DNA sequence: TGTGCCAGCAGTGAAGTCGTAGTGAACACTGAAGCTTTCTTT. The full variable domain, rest sourced from reference TRBV2 and TRBJ1-1, is EPEVTQTPSHQVTQMGQEVILRCVPISNHLYFYWYRQILGQKVEFLVSFYNNEISEKSEIFDDQFSVERPDGSNFTLKIRSTKLEDSAMYFCASSEVVVNTEAFFGQGTRLTVV.

This chain joins TRBV19 and TRBJ1-5; maybe TRBD1 (6 bases). The CDR3 is 15 residues long. Germline CDR1 and CDR2: LNHDA and SQIVND (reference sequence). Trimming removed 3 bases at V and 4 bases at J, with 13 bases between. CDR3 loop: CASSIGGQQNQPQHF. CDR3 coding DNA: TGTGCCAGTAGTATTGGGGGACAACAAAATCAGCCCCAGCATTTT.